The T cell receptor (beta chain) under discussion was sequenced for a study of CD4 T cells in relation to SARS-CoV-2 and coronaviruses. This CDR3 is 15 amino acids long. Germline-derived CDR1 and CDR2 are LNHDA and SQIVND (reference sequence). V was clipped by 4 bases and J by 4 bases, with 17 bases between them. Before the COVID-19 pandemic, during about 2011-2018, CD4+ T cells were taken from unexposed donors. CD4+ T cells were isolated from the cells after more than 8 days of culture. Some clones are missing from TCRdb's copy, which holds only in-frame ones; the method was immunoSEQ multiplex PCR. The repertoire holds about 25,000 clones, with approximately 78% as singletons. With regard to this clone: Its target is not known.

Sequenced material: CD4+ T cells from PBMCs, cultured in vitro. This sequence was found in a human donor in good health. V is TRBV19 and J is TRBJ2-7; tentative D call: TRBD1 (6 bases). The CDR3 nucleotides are TGTGCCAGTAGTAAGGCCTCATCAGGGGTTTACGAGCAGTACTTC. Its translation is CASSKASSGVYEQYF.